Each of the 31 T cell receptor beta chains below was sequenced from the same sample in a study of regulatory T cells in long-lasting Graves disease. iRepertoire HTBI primers and Arm-PCR of CDR3 regions built TCR beta libraries. TCRdb re-called the multiplex PCR reads with MiXCR, one entry per CDR3 protein. The data show about 430,000 distinct CDR3 sequences, with 21% seen just once and approximately 14% held by the top ten. The time point was: persistent/refractory GD, antithyroid drugs over 5 years with positive TRAb. The TCR library used RNA extracted from PBMCs. Sequencing used peripheral blood mononuclear cells (PBMCs), obtained when the disease was refractory, from a patient treated with antithyroid drugs. These receptors came from a female donor with Graves disease.

This clonotype was detected ten times or more. V and J are TRBV28 and TRBJ2-7; D gene unclear. V lost 1 base to trimming and J lost 0 bases, with 4 bases between them. The CDR3 contains 13 residues. From germline, CDR1 is MDHEN and CDR2 SYDVKM. The CDR3 DNA reads TGTGCCAGCAGTTTATTCTCCTCCTACGAGCAGTACTTC. Amino acid sequence: CASSLFSSYEQYF.

This chain uses TRBV28 with TRBJ1-2; TRBD1 matches 10 bases. Germline CDR1 and CDR2: MDHEN and SYDVKM. This CDR3 region has 16 residues. Germline trimming cut 4 bases from V and 5 bases from J; bases unmatched to any gene: 10. As DNA, the CDR3 is TGTGCCAGCAGTTCTTCCGGGACAGGGGATCGGTATGGCTACACCTTC. Translated: CASSSSGTGDRYGYTF.

There are many counts of this clonotype. This chain connects TRBV7-2 to TRBJ2-2; 10 bases fit TRBD2. The trim removed 6 bases at V and 6 bases at J, leaving 10 bases unmatched. The CDR3 runs to 16 residues. Germline loops: CDR1 SGHTA, CDR2 FQGNSA. The CDR3 is CASSQLAGPAPGELFF. CDR3 coding DNA: TGTGCCAGCAGTCAACTAGCGGGACCTGCCCCCGGGGAGCTGTTTTTT.

The V and J genes are TRBV5-6 and TRBJ2-2; 12 bases are a match to TRBD2. Germline values: CDR1 SGHDT, CDR2 YYEEEE. The CDR3 consists of 18 residues. V was pared by 4 bases and J by 7 bases, with 14 bases of the junction left unmatched. The DNA of the CDR3 is TGTGCCAGCAGCGCATTCATGACTAGCGGGGGTAGAGACGGGGAGCTGTTTTTT. Amino acids: CASSAFMTSGGRDGELFF.

The sample holds many counts of this clonotype. The rearrangement uses TRBV6-1 and TRBJ2-7; 8 nucleotides match TRBD1. The CDR3 has 14 amino acids. After removal of 6 bases from V and 2 bases from J, the junction contained 6 bases not matched to a gene. Germline CDR1 and CDR2: MNHNS and SASEGT. Here the CDR3 DNA reads TGTGCCAGCAGCGCCGGGACAGGACCCTACGAGCAGTACTTC. Protein sequence: CASSAGTGPYEQYF.

CDR3: CASSYSSAYEQYF. The DNA for the CDR3 is TGTGCCAGCAGTTACAGCTCGGCCTACGAGCAGTACTTC. The chain couples TRBV6-5 to TRBJ2-7, with D unresolved. The CDR3 loop spans 13 amino acids. Per the germline V gene, CDR1 is MNHEY and CDR2 is SVGAGI. The germline V and J ends were trimmed by 2 bases and 2 bases, with 7 bases remaining between them.

Details on this clonotype: Possible read error: a much larger clone is one base away. Lacking the conserved final phenylalanine or tryptophan, this CDR3 likely reflects a read error. The DNA for the CDR3 is TGTGCCAGCTCACCAGGCTACTCAACTAATGAAAAACTGTTTCTT. This codes for CASSPGYSTNEKLFL. The chain joins TRBV18 to TRBJ1-4; D unresolved. Germline V CDR1 and CDR2: KGHSH, LQKENI. V was cut by 2 bases and J by 0 bases, with 7 bases left in between. This CDR3 comprises 15 residues.

Only a few counts were recorded for this clonotype. The rearrangement uses TRBV24-1 and TRBJ1-5, with D possibly TRBD1 on 6 matching bases. The germline V gene encodes CDR1 KGHDR and CDR2 SFDVKD. CDR3 length: 17 amino acids. Trimming pared 5 bases from V and 2 bases from J, leaving 18 bases between. Here the CDR3 DNA reads TGTGCCACCAGTGCTACCCCGGACAGTTCCCGCAATCAGCCCCAGCATTTT. It encodes CATSATPDSSRNQPQHF.

This clonotype came up many times. V and J are TRBV20-1 and TRBJ2-5; 9 positions agree with TRBD2. Germline CDR1 DFQATT, CDR2 SNEGSKA (reference sequence). This CDR3 is 14 amino acids long. V lost 2 bases and J lost 5; bases outside the gene matches: 6. The CDR3 DNA sequence: TGCAGTGCTAGACTAGCGGGACGGGGGGAGACCCAGTACTTC. Translation gives CSARLAGRGETQYF.

The V and J genes are TRBV3-1 and TRBJ2-4; TRBD1 matches 7 bases. TRBJ2-1 explains the end of the DNA better; the J call may be wrong. Germline assignment: CDR1 LGHDT and CDR2 YNNKEL (reference sequence). The CDR3 extends over 15 amino acids. CDR3 sequence (DNA): TGTGCCAGCAGCCAAGAGGACAGGTCATACAATGAGCAGTTCTTC. This translates into CASSQEDRSYNEQFF.

This clonotype has a handful of counts. This chain links TRBV7-9 with TRBJ1-1, with no clear D. Per germline, CDR1 SEHNR and CDR2 FQNEAQ (reference sequence). The CDR3 has 16 amino acids. Between the trimmed V and J ends, which lost 3 bases and 0 bases, there was a span of 14 bases. Here the CDR3 reads CASSLPLGDMNTEAFF. As DNA, the CDR3 is TGTGCCAGCAGCTTGCCCCTGGGTGACATGAACACTGAAGCTTTCTTT.

This clonotype was observed at least ten times. This rearrangement joins TRBV11-2 to TRBJ2-7, with 10 bases that match TRBD1. Per germline, CDR1 SGHAT and CDR2 FQNNGV. The CDR3 runs to 15 residues. With V trimmed by 1 base and J by 6 bases, 6 bases remained unmatched. The CDR3 nucleotides read TGTGCCAGCAGCTTAGGCCGACAGGGGGCCGGCGAGCAGTACTTC. This codes for CASSLGRQGAGEQYF.

Note on this clonotype: A read error is possible here, since a much larger clone lies one base away. The chain carries TRBV7-2 and TRBJ1-5; D is uncertain. Germline V gives CDR1 SGHTA, CDR2 FQGNSA. The CDR3 has 15 residues. The CDR3 DNA follows: TGTGCCGGCAGCTCGAGACTGGGGAGCAATCAGCCCCAGCATTTT. It translates to CAGSSRLGSNQPQHF.

The gene calls are TRBV7-3 and TRBJ1-6, with 9 bases fitting TRBD1. Trimming cost V 7 bases and J 7 bases; bases outside gene matches: 8. Germline values: CDR1 SGHTA, CDR2 FQGTGA. The CDR3 length is 15 residues. The CDR3 nucleotides read TGTGCCAGCATCACGATCGGGACAGGGAATTCACCCCTCCACTTT. Translating it yields CASITIGTGNSPLHF.

The table lists this clonotype with many counts. V gene TRBV15 combines with J gene TRBJ1-4; D not certain. CDR1 is LNHNV, CDR2 YYDKDF, per germline (reference sequence). The CDR3 is 15 amino acids. V was trimmed by 0 bases and J by 10 bases, leaving 15 bases between them. CDR3 DNA sequence: TGTGCCACCAGCAGAGATAGAGAGGTTTTCGGAAAACTGTTTTTT. As protein: CATSRDREVFGKLFF.

This clonotype was observed at least ten times. The chain employs TRBV29-1 and TRBJ2-7, with D maybe TRBD2 (6 bases). This CDR3 spans 13 amino acids. Germline CDR1 and CDR2: SQVTM and ANQGSEA. V lost 8 bases to trimming and J lost 5 bases, with 19 bases between them. This CDR3 reads CSFCGESQHEQYF. The CDR3 DNA is TGCAGCTTTTGCGGGGAGAGCCAACACGAGCAGTACTTC.

This clonotype was seen ten or more times. The genes are TRBV12-3 or TRBV12-4 and TRBJ1-6, with D maybe TRBD1 (5 bases). Trimming took 6 bases from V and 8 from J, leaving 17 bases between them. CDR3 length: 15 residues. CDR3 coding DNA: TGTGCCAGCAGCTGGGACCGACTAAGAGATTCACCCCTCCACTTT. Translating gives CASSWDRLRDSPLHF.

The chain recombines TRBV5-6 with TRBJ2-5, with 8 nucleotides matching TRBD1. The CDR3 contains 15 residues. Germline V CDR1 and CDR2: SGHDT, YYEEEE. With 4 bases clipped from V and 5 bases from J, the junction kept 10 bases outside the gene matches. CDR3 residues: CASSPGTGALETQYF. The CDR3 DNA reads TGTGCCAGCAGCCCCGGGACAGGCGCGTTGGAGACCCAGTACTTC.

This chain uses TRBV20-1 with TRBJ1-3; D is unresolved. From germline, CDR1 is DFQATT and CDR2 SNEGSKA (reference sequence). The CDR3 extends over 14 amino acids. Between the trimmed V and J ends, which lost 3 bases and 0 bases, there was a span of 9 bases. The CDR3 sequence is CSARSGFSGNTIYF. CDR3 DNA sequence: TGCAGTGCTAGGTCAGGCTTCTCTGGAAACACCATATATTTT.

This clonotype was seen ten or more times. The rearrangement joins TRBV7-9 to TRBJ1-1; tentative D call: TRBD1 (6 bases). V lost 11 bases, J lost 4 bases, and 17 bases lay in between. The CDR3 runs to 13 residues. Germline CDR1 and CDR2: SEHNR and FQNEAQ (reference sequence). The CDR3 spells CAAREGVSTEAFF. CDR3 DNA: TGTGCCGCTCGGGAGGGGGTAAGCACTGAAGCTTTCTTT.

In this sample, this clonotype turned up many times. The rearrangement joins TRBV11-2 to TRBJ2-2, with TRBD2 matching over 13 bases. Germline V gene sequence: CDR1 SGHAT, CDR2 FQNNGV. Germline trimming cut 4 bases from V and 2 bases from J; bases unmatched to any gene: 16. The CDR3 sequence is 21 residues long. Here the CDR3 reads CASSSGTAGTSGIFNTGELFF. CDR3 DNA: TGTGCCAGCAGCTCGGGGACTGCCGGGACTAGCGGGATCTTTAACACCGGGGAGCTGTTTTTT.

This clonotype was detected ten times or more. The chain carries TRBV7-3 and TRBJ2-2; 10 bases map to TRBD2. The germline V gene encodes CDR1 SGHTA and CDR2 FQGTGA. V lost 1 base and J lost 5; bases outside the gene matches: 7. The CDR3 totals 17 residues. CDR3: CASSLNRLAGDTGELFF. Written as DNA, the CDR3 is TGTGCCAGCAGCTTAAATCGCCTAGCGGGAGATACCGGGGAGCTGTTTTTT.

This clonotype showed up just a few times. A much larger clone lies one base from this, so it may be a read error. This chain joins TRBV11-2 and TRBJ2-5, with D uncertain. CDR1 is SGHAT, CDR2 FQNNGV, per germline. The CDR3 contains 13 residues. The CDR3 DNA follows: TGTGCCAGCAGCTTTTCCAGCCAAGGGACCCAGTACTTC. This translates into CASSFSSQGTQYF.

The chain combines TRBV24-1 with TRBJ2-1; the D is unclear. The CDR3 sequence is 16 residues long. Trimming left V 3 bases short and J 2 bases short, with 13 bases between. The germline CDR1 and CDR2 sequences are KGHDR and SFDVKD. The CDR3 region is CATSDAFSYAYNEQFF. CDR3 DNA sequence: TGTGCCACCAGTGATGCCTTTAGTTACGCCTACAATGAGCAGTTCTTC.

As concerns this clonotype: This could be a read error, since a much larger clone is one nucleotide away. The V and J genes are TRBV6-9 and TRBJ2-7, with TRBD1 matching over 7 bases. V lost 4 bases, J lost 0 bases, and 6 bases stayed unmatched. The CDR3 sequence is 15 residues long. CDR1 and CDR2 from the germline V gene are MNHGY and SVAAGI. Here the CDR3 reads CASSSLRDSSYEQYF. The CDR3 DNA follows: TGTGCCAGCAGTTCCCTCCGGGACAGCTCCTACGAGCAGTACTTC.

This clonotype was counted only a few times. V usage is TRBV5-1 and J usage is TRBJ2-7; D is tentatively TRBD1 or TRBD2 (6 bases each). Germline V CDR1 and CDR2: SGHRS, YFSETQ. There are 13 residues in the CDR3. The germline V and J ends were trimmed by 4 bases and 5 bases, with 13 bases remaining between them. CDR3 amino acids: CASSPGGSDEQYF. For the CDR3, the DNA is TGCGCCAGCAGCCCCGGGGGCAGCGACGAGCAGTACTTC.

This clonotype was detected only a few times. V is TRBV10-2 and J is TRBJ1-2; D gene ambiguous. Germline CDR1 reads WSHSY; CDR2 reads SAAADI. The V gene lost 1 base and the J gene lost 4 bases, with 13 bases spanning the gap. CDR3 size: 15 residues. CDR3 residues: CASSEYEGESYGYTF. CDR3 DNA: TGCGCCAGCAGTGAGTACGAGGGAGAGAGCTATGGCTACACCTTC.

Many counts were recorded for this clonotype. The chain has TRBV20-1 and TRBJ2-5; 8 nucleotides line up with TRBD2. This CDR3 region has 12 residues. After removal of 6 bases from V and 6 bases from J, the junction contained 6 bases not matched to a gene. Germline CDR1 DFQATT, CDR2 SNEGSKA (reference sequence). DNA of the CDR3: TGCAGTGCCGATAGCGGGAAAAAGACCCAGTACTTC. This codes for CSADSGKKTQYF.

The genes are TRBV27 and TRBJ2-3, with 8 bases identical to TRBD2. V lost 0 bases and J lost 4; bases outside the gene matches: 3. The CDR3 covers 15 residues. Germline V gene sequence: CDR1 MNHEY, CDR2 SMNVEV (reference sequence). CDR3 protein: CASSLSGRGADTQYF. The CDR3 DNA reads TGTGCCAGCAGTTTATCCGGGAGGGGGGCAGATACGCAGTATTTT.

This clonotype was seen more than once but under ten times. This rearrangement joins TRBV3-1 to TRBJ2-7; TRBD2 agrees at 8 bases. The V and J ends lost 0 bases and 7 bases, in that order; junction bases with no gene match: 8. Germline loops: CDR1 LGHDT, CDR2 YNNKEL (reference sequence). The CDR3 runs to 15 residues. The CDR3: CASSQESAGGREQYF. The DNA of the CDR3 is TGTGCCAGCAGCCAAGAGTCGGCGGGAGGACGTGAGCAGTACTTC.

This chain joins TRBV20-1 and TRBJ2-7, with a tentative D call TRBD1 (5 bases). Germline CDR1 reads DFQATT; CDR2 reads SNEGSKA (reference sequence). The CDR3 spans 15 residues. Trimming left V 0 bases short and J 3 bases short, with 15 bases between. CDR3 in DNA: TGCAGTGCTAGAGACTTGACAGCCCCCCGCTACGAGCAGTACTTC. Protein product: CSARDLTAPRYEQYF.